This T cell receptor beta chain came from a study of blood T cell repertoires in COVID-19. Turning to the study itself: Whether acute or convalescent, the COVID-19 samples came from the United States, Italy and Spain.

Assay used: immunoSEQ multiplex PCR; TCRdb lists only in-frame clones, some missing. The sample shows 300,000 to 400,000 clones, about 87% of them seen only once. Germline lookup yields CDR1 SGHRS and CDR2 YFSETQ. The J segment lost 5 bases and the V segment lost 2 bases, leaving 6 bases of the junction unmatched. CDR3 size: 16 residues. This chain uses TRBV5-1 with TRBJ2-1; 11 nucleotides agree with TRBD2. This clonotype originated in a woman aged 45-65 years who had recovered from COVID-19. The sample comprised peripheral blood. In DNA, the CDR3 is TGCGCCAGCAGCTTAGGCGGGACTAGCGGCCACAATGAGCAGTTCTTC. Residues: CASSLGGTSGHNEQFF.